The source of this T cell receptor (beta chain) is a study of cytomegalovirus exposure and HLA in healthy donors. Primers: 60 Vbeta forward and 13 Jbeta reverse. The repertoire was sequenced with immunoSEQ multiplex PCR; TCRdb's copy has only in-frame clones and lacks some. The sample has about 77,000 clones; 75% are singletons. Germline V gives CDR1 SGHAT, CDR2 FQNNGV. This CDR3 region has 14 residues. The V gene end was trimmed by 5 bases and the J gene end by 2 bases; junction bases not matched to a gene: 6. The sample consisted of PBMCs. This clonotype originated in a woman aged 40 to 49 in good health and CMV-seronegative. The chain joins TRBV11-2 to TRBJ2-7, with 7 bases that match TRBD1. CDR3 sequence: CASSPLTGPYEQYF. CDR3 DNA: TGTGCCAGCAGCCCTCTGACAGGGCCCTACGAGCAGTACTTC.